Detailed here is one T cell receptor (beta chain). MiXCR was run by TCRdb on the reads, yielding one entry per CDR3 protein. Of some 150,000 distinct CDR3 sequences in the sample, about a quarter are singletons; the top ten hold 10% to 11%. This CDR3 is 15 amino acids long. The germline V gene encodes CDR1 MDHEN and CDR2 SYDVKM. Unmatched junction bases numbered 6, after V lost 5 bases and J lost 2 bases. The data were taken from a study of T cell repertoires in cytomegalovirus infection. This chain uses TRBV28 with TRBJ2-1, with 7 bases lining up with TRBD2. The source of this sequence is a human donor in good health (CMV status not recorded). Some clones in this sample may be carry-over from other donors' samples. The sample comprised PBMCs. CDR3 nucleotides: TGTGCCAGCAGTCCTCTAGCGGATGCCTACAATGAGCAGTTCTTC. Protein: CASSPLADAYNEQFF. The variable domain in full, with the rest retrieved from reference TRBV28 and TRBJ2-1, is DVKVTQSSRYLVKRTGEKVFLECVQDMDHENMFWYRQDPGLGLRLIYFSYDVKMKEKGDIPEGYSVSREKKERFSLILESASTNQTSMYLCASSPLADAYNEQFFGPGTRLTVL.